This T cell receptor beta chain was sequenced during a study of cytomegalovirus exposure and HLA in healthy donors. Whole-study context: Among the 300 to 500 donors who were genotyped, roughly 86% fell in the genetic ancestry cluster that is associated with self-reported Caucasian donors. Findings and caveats of the study: Indistinguishability led to the exclusion of some V segments, TRBV6-2 and TRBV6-3 included. The study designated roughly 150 TCR beta chains cytomegalovirus-associated. The majority of TCR sequences were rare, yet some public TCRs appeared in many donors.

Comment on this clone: Its target is unknown.

This CDR3 contains 15 residues. Trimming took 0 bases from V and 8 from J, leaving 15 bases between them. Germline V gene sequence: CDR1 SGHRS, CDR2 YFSETQ. The PCR had 60 Vbeta and 13 Jbeta primers. Clones were sequenced by immunoSEQ multiplex PCR, and TCRdb holds only the in-frame ones, with some missing. Of about 200,000 clones listed, roughly 80% are singletons. The source material was PBMCs. The clonotype originates from a man aged 25 to 45 in good health and CMV-seronegative. This chain connects TRBV5-1 to TRBJ2-1; D may be TRBD2 (6 bases). The CDR3 DNA sequence: TGCGCCAGCAGCTTGGGAGTTAGCGGTGGGGATGAGCAGTTCTTC. This gives the protein CASSLGVSGGDEQFF.